This T cell receptor beta chain was obtained from a study of blood T cell repertoires in COVID-19. Study as a whole: COVID-19 samples collected from the United States, Italy and Spain covered acute and convalescent phases. Sample material is recorded as cDNA or gDNA derived from T cells, B-cell-depleted T cells, or PBMCs.

The CDR3 contains 13 residues. CDR1 and CDR2 (germline): LGHDT, YNNKEL (reference sequence). V lost 0 bases and J 8 bases, leaving 10 bases between the germline ends. In the original analysis: Estimation of nucleated cell counts was performed using reference gene primer amplification. Clones were sequenced by immunoSEQ multiplex PCR, and TCRdb holds only the in-frame ones, with some missing. V and J calls and clone size follow that table, whereas D and trimming were derived from the DNA. The table lists about 360,000 clones, around 84% of them singletons. The rearrangement links TRBV3-1 (or the pseudogene TRBV3-2) to TRBJ1-2; D call uncertain. The specimen sequenced was peripheral blood. The clonotype comes from a human donor in a cohort sampled during active COVID-19. The CDR3 DNA is TGTGCCAGCAGCCAAGAGTTAGAGTGGGGCTACACCTTC. Translating gives CASSQELEWGYTF.